The rows below give T cell receptor beta chains drawn from one sample of a study of cytomegalovirus exposure and HLA in healthy donors. Some clones are missing from TCRdb's copy, which holds only in-frame ones; the method was immunoSEQ multiplex PCR. This sample carries 200,000 or so clones, with roughly 0.74% going to the ten biggest clones. Sequenced material: PBMCs. These receptors were obtained from a boy between 10 and 17 years old in good health and CMV-seronegative. The CDR3 runs from the conserved cysteine through the conserved F or W. The order of the fields is D gene, J gene, V gene, CDR3 DNA, CDR3 protein. A D gene is named only where the DNA matches it firmly.

TRBD1 | TRBJ1-3 | TRBV2 | TGTGCCAGCAGGGAGACAGGGTCCGGAAACACCATATATTTT | CASRETGSGNTIYF
NA | TRBJ2-7 | TRBV6-1 | TGTGCCAGCAGTGCTGCCCAGGGAGGGGGATCCTACGAGCAGTACTTC | CASSAAQGGGSYEQYF
NA | TRBJ1-1 | TRBV6-1 | TGTGCCAGCAGTGCGGGGGGAGTCAACACTGAAGCTTTCTTT | CASSAGGVNTEAFF
TRBD1 | TRBJ1-5 | TRBV29-1 | TGCAGCGCGCCGGGACAGGGAAGTCAGCCCCAGCATTTT | CSAPGQGSQPQHF
TRBD2 | TRBJ2-1 | TRBV13 | TGTGCCAGTCTTAGCGGGGGCTCCTACAATGAGCAGTTCTTC | CASLSGGSYNEQFF
TRBD2 | TRBJ2-3 | TRBV7-9 | TGTGCCAGCAGCTGGGGGGGGACAGATACGCAGTATTTT | CASSWGGTDTQYF
TRBD1 | TRBJ2-7 | TRBV19 | TGTGCCAGTAGTGTCGACAGGGGAGGAGAGCAGTACTTC | CASSVDRGGEQYF
TRBD1 | TRBJ1-3 | TRBV11-2 | TGTGCCAGCAGCTCCACTCGAGGGGGCTTAAGGGGAAACACCATATATTTT | CASSSTRGGLRGNTIYF
TRBD1 | TRBJ1-2 | TRBV11-2 | TGTGCCAGCAGCTCACCGGACAGGGCCACTGGCTACACCTTC | CASSSPDRATGYTF
TRBD1 | TRBJ1-2 | TRBV30 | TGTGCCTGCCTACTCTCCGGGACAGTTCGCTATGGCTACACCTTC | CACLLSGTVRYGYTF